A single sample is the source of the 3 T cell receptor beta chains below, sequenced in a study of patients and donors after allogeneic stem cell transplantation. TCRdb re-derived calls from the RT-PCR reads in MiXCR, one entry per CDR3 protein. This table has hundreds of thousands of distinct CDR3 sequences, 16% appearing once. The sequenced material came from blood, either unsorted or a sorted T cell fraction (not recorded which). Every receptor here comes from a human donor who was either an allogeneic HSCT recipient or a stem cell or donor lymphocyte infusion donor (not recorded which). It is not recorded whose cells these are; they may come from a transplant donor.

At least ten counts were recorded for this clonotype. This sequence joins TRBV29-1 and TRBJ2-3; tentative D call: TRBD1 (6 bases). The CDR3 is 13 amino acids. V lost 4 bases and J 8 bases, leaving 16 bases between the germline ends. From germline, CDR1 is SQVTM and CDR2 ANQGSEA. As DNA, the CDR3 is TGCAGCGTTGCCCCACCGACAGGAGCTACGCAGTATTTT. Translating gives CSVAPPTGATQYF.

This clonotype was seen a few times. The rearrangement uses TRBV29-1 and TRBJ1-2; D might be TRBD1 (5 bases). CDR3 length: 13 residues. V was shortened by 5 bases and J by 2 bases, with 12 bases between the two germline ends. Germline V gene lookup returns CDR1 SQVTM and CDR2 ANQGSEA. CDR3 amino acids: CSVRTGSNYGYTF. Here the CDR3 DNA reads TGCAGCGTTAGAACAGGTTCAAACTATGGCTACACCTTC.

V usage is TRBV30 and J usage is TRBJ1-2, with unresolved D. This CDR3 has 14 residues. CDR1 and CDR2 from the germline V gene are GTSNPN and SVGIG (reference sequence). Trimming shortened V by 3 bases and J by 3 bases, and 14 bases separated the two germline ends. This chain's CDR3 is CAWRMGGSYYGYTF. The CDR3 nucleotides read TGTGCCTGGAGAATGGGCGGAAGCTACTATGGCTACACCTTC.